What follows are 31 T cell receptor beta chains derived from one specimen sequenced in a study of identical twins. TCRdb processed the 5' RACE reads anew with MiXCR; each CDR3 protein has one entry. The data show approximately 590,000 distinct CDR3 sequences, more than 9% seen once. This same sample was also part of a study on yellow fever vaccine responses in identical twins.

The sample taken for sequencing was PBMCs. The receptors derive from a woman aged 18-29 years in good health.

This clonotype appeared many times. The chain links TRBV5-1 to TRBJ2-1; 9 nucleotides match TRBD1. V lost 4 bases to trimming and J lost 6 bases; unmatched junction nucleotides: 5. CDR1 is SGHRS, CDR2 YFSETQ, per germline. The CDR3 has 14 residues. The CDR3 DNA sequence: TGCGCCAGCAGCCAAAGGACAGGGGCCAATGAGCAGTTCTTC. Its translation is CASSQRTGANEQFF.

The chain couples TRBV5-1 to TRBJ2-3; 8 bases are shared with TRBD1. Germline CDR1 reads SGHRS; CDR2 reads YFSETQ. V shed 1 base and J 2 bases; nucleotides not matched to a gene: 9. This CDR3 comprises 17 residues. The CDR3 DNA follows: TGCGCCAGCAGCTTGCCTTCGGGCAGGGGGCTCACAGATACGCAGTATTTT. Its translation: CASSLPSGRGLTDTQYF.

This chain uses TRBV12-3 or TRBV12-4 with TRBJ2-5; either TRBD1 or TRBD2 may supply D (5 bases each). This CDR3 has 16 residues. Trimming removed 1 base from V and 3 bases from J, with 15 bases in between. CDR3 DNA: TGTGCCAGCAGTTTAGAGTGGGGGACGGACGAAGAGACCCAGTACTTC. Translating gives CASSLEWGTDEETQYF.

This clonotype was found a few times. The DNA of the CDR3 is TGTGCCAGCAGCTCCTGGACAGGGCCCAACGAGCAGTACTTC. Amino acid sequence: CASSSWTGPNEQYF. The V call is TRBV7-2, the J call TRBJ2-7; the match to TRBD1 covers 8 bases. V shed 4 bases, J shed 5 bases, and the junction held 7 bases outside the gene matches. This CDR3 is 14 amino acids long. Germline V CDR1 and CDR2: SGHTA, FQGNSA.

This clonotype was picked up many times. The rearrangement uses TRBV12-3 or TRBV12-4 and TRBJ2-2; 12 bases agree with TRBD1. The length of the CDR3 is 15 residues. V dropped 6 bases and J dropped 4; count of bases not matched to a gene: 3. The CDR3 nucleotides read TGTGCCAGCAGGGGACAGGGGGCGGTCACCGGGGAGCTGTTTTTT. Translation: CASRGQGAVTGELFF.

The chain recombines TRBV27 with TRBJ1-6; 7 bases are a match to TRBD1. CDR1 MNHEY and CDR2 SMNVEV come from the germline V gene (reference sequence). This CDR3 has 14 amino acids. V lost 6 bases and J lost 10; bases outside the gene matches: 9. The CDR3 DNA reads TGTGCCAGCAGCCTTTCGACAGGGTACTCACCCCTCCACTTT. Encoded protein: CASSLSTGYSPLHF.

Only a few counts were recorded for this clonotype. The chain joins TRBV7-9 to TRBJ2-1; the D gene could be TRBD1 or TRBD2 (6 bases each). This CDR3 spans 14 amino acids. V was clipped by 2 bases and J by 8 bases, with 13 bases between them. In germline, CDR1 is SEHNR, CDR2 FQNEAQ (reference sequence). The CDR3 nucleotides are TGTGCCAGCAGCTTACCGGGGGCGAATCATGAGCAGTTCTTC. As protein: CASSLPGANHEQFF.

Many counts were recorded for this clonotype. The genes are TRBV30 and TRBJ1-1; no clear D. Germline V CDR1 and CDR2: GTSNPN, SVGIG (reference sequence). V lost 3 bases and J 1 base, leaving 6 bases between the germline ends. The CDR3 covers 12 residues. The CDR3 reads CAWSPPNTEAFF. CDR3 nucleotides: TGTGCCTGGAGCCCTCCGAACACTGAAGCTTTCTTT.

This clonotype has only a few counts. The genes are TRBV5-1 and TRBJ2-5; D gene ambiguous. V was pared by 0 bases and J by 5 bases, with 14 bases between. Germline loops: CDR1 SGHRS, CDR2 YFSETQ. The CDR3 is 15 amino acids. DNA of the CDR3: TGCGCCAGCAGCTTGGACGTATGGCCCCCGGAGACCCAGTACTTC. Translating it yields CASSLDVWPPETQYF.

The V call is TRBV4-3, the J call TRBJ2-1; either TRBD1 or TRBD2 may fit D (5 bases each). The CDR3 consists of 15 residues. Deletions cut 4 bases from V and 10 bases from J, with 20 bases between. CDR1 is LGHNA, CDR2 YSLEER, per germline. CDR3 coding DNA: TGCGCCAGCAGCCGACTCGTGGGGGTGAACACCGAGCAGTTCTTC. This sequence encodes CASSRLVGVNTEQFF.

This clonotype was observed at least ten times. V and J are TRBV20-1 and TRBJ2-1; no clear D. Germline assignment: CDR1 DFQATT and CDR2 SNEGSKA (reference sequence). V was cut by 1 base and J by 5 bases, with 12 bases left in between. There are 14 residues in the CDR3. CDR3 sequence reads: CSARVSGLNNEQFF. CDR3 sequence (DNA): TGCAGTGCTAGAGTTTCCGGTCTTAACAATGAGCAGTTCTTC.

A few counts support this clonotype. The chain uses TRBV7-2 and TRBJ1-5; perhaps TRBD1 as D (6 bases). The CDR3 is made up of 16 amino acids. V was pared by 4 bases and J by 0 bases, with 13 bases between. Germline-derived CDR1 and CDR2 are SGHTA and FQGNSA. In DNA form, the CDR3 reads TGTGCCAGCAGCTCTGGGACACCTTATAGCAATCAGCCCCAGCATTTT. Translating it yields CASSSGTPYSNQPQHF. The whole variable domain, remainder taken from reference TRBV7-2 and TRBJ1-5, is GAGVSQSPSNKVTEKGKDVELRCDPISGHTALYWYRQSLGQGLEFLIYFQGNSAPDKSGLPSDRFSAERTGGSVSTLTIQRTQQEDSAVYLCASSSGTPYSNQPQHFGDGTRLSIL.

The chain uses TRBV15 and TRBJ2-1; 11 nucleotides line up with TRBD2. This CDR3 comprises 14 residues. The V gene end was trimmed by 5 bases and the J gene end by 7 bases; junction bases not matched to a gene: 4. Germline values: CDR1 LNHNV, CDR2 YYDKDF (reference sequence). The CDR3 DNA reads TGTGCCACCAGCGGACTAGCGGGCTTTAATGAGCAGTTCTTC. Its protein is CATSGLAGFNEQFF.

In its sample, this clonotype was seen many times. The CDR3 reads CSARDGGYEQYF. For the CDR3, the DNA is TGCAGTGCTAGAGATGGAGGCTACGAGCAGTACTTC. V is TRBV20-1 and J is TRBJ2-7; TRBD2 might be the D (5 bases). CDR3 length: 12 residues. Trimming pared 0 bases from V and 3 bases from J, leaving 6 bases between. Per germline, CDR1 DFQATT and CDR2 SNEGSKA (reference sequence).

The V gene is TRBV4-3, the J gene TRBJ2-1; D remains unclear. This CDR3 has 13 residues. Germline V lookup: CDR1 LGHNA, CDR2 YSLEER. V was cut by 5 bases and J by 8 bases, with 13 bases left in between. The CDR3: CASSNWSAHEQFF. As DNA, the CDR3 is TGCGCCAGCAGCAATTGGTCTGCGCATGAGCAGTTCTTC.

V and J are TRBV5-1 and TRBJ2-3; tentative D call: TRBD1 (6 bases). Germline loops: CDR1 SGHRS, CDR2 YFSETQ. V lost 0 bases to trimming and J lost 3 bases, with 20 bases between them. This CDR3 has 18 residues. The CDR3 region has the DNA TGCGCCAGCAGCTTGGCCCTTAGGCAGGGGTTTTATACAGATACGCAGTATTTT. It encodes CASSLALRQGFYTDTQYF.

This clonotype was seen ten or more times. The chain couples TRBV7-9 to TRBJ1-3; D possibly corresponds to TRBD1 (5 bases). V lost 3 bases, J lost 6 bases, and 12 bases lay in between. The germline V gene has CDR1 SEHNR and CDR2 FQNEAQ (reference sequence). The CDR3 totals 14 residues. Here the CDR3 reads CASSLGRGLNTIYF. CDR3 nucleotide sequence: TGTGCCAGCAGCTTGGGTAGGGGACTAAACACCATATATTTT.

This clonotype has a handful of counts. The rearrangement links TRBV5-1 to TRBJ2-5, with D possibly being TRBD2 (5 bases). The CDR3 runs 13 residues. V lost 4 bases, J lost 7 bases, and 14 bases lay in between. Germline CDR1 is SGHRS and CDR2 is YFSETQ. The CDR3 DNA reads as TGCGCCAGCAGCCCCGGTTTTGAGGGGACCCAGTACTTC. It yields the protein CASSPGFEGTQYF.

This clonotype was seen a handful of times. V gene TRBV25-1 combines with J gene TRBJ2-5; no reliable D call. Trimming cost V 1 base and J 1 base, with 7 bases left between them. Germline V gene lookup returns CDR1 MGHDK and CDR2 SYGVNS. The CDR3 is 14 residues long. CDR3 residues: CASSELSLQETQYF. CDR3 sequence (DNA): TGTGCCAGCAGTGAATTAAGTCTCCAAGAGACCCAGTACTTC.

This clonotype was detected many times. The chain employs TRBV11-2 and TRBJ2-7; perhaps D is TRBD1 or TRBD2 (6 bases each). CDR1 is SGHAT, CDR2 FQNNGV, per germline. The CDR3 extends over 11 amino acids. The V and J ends lost 6 bases and 6 bases respectively, with 9 bases between them. The CDR3 region has the DNA TGTGCCAGCAGGGAGGGGGTCGAGCAGTACTTC. Encoded protein: CASREGVEQYF.

This clonotype has only a few counts. The V gene is TRBV11-2, the J gene TRBJ2-7; 9 bases are shared with TRBD1. The ends lost 5 bases at V and 5 bases at J; junction bases unmatched: 16. The CDR3 is 17 amino acids. Per germline, CDR1 SGHAT and CDR2 FQNNGV. For the CDR3, the DNA is TGTGCCAGCAGCCGCTACCACGGGACAGGGCTGTCCGACGAGCAGTACTTC. This codes for CASSRYHGTGLSDEQYF. Full variable domain (rest looked up from reference TRBV11-2 and TRBJ2-7): EAGVAQSPRYKIIEKRQSVAFWCNPISGHATLYWYQQILGQGPKLLIQFQNNGVVDDSQLPKDRFSAERLKGVDSTLKIQPAKLEDSAVYLCASSRYHGTGLSDEQYFGPGTRLTVT.

About this clonotype: A much larger clonotype is one base distant, so this may be a read error. This chain uses TRBV20-1 with TRBJ2-7, with TRBD2 matching over 10 bases. V shed 2 bases, J shed 4 bases, and the junction held 5 bases outside the gene matches. Per the germline V gene, CDR1 is DFQATT and CDR2 is SNEGSKA (reference sequence). The CDR3 runs 14 residues. The CDR3 DNA sequence: TGCAGTGCTAGATTGGAGCGGGGGGGGTACGAGCAGTACTTC. Amino acids: CSARLERGGYEQYF.

The table lists this clonotype with a few counts. The chain links TRBV18 to TRBJ2-5; maybe TRBD1 (5 bases). This CDR3 has 15 amino acids. The ends were cut back, 5 bases at V and 5 bases at J, with 18 bases in the middle. Germline lookup yields CDR1 KGHSH and CDR2 LQKENI. CDR3 bases: TGTGCCAGCTCATCACGAGCAGGGCTTCCGGAGACCCAGTACTTC. This codes for CASSSRAGLPETQYF.

In this sample, this clonotype turned up a few times. The rearrangement joins TRBV27 to TRBJ2-4, with D possibly TRBD2 on 6 matching bases. CDR3 length: 17 residues. Deletions cut 6 bases from V and 0 bases from J, with 18 bases between. Germline CDR1 is MNHEY and CDR2 is SMNVEV (reference sequence). Written as DNA, the CDR3 is TGTGCCAGCAGGAAAGGCGGGGTCAATATAGCCAAAAACATTCAGTACTTC. It encodes CASRKGGVNIAKNIQYF.

This clonotype was found many times. The CDR3 DNA reads as TGTGCCAGCAGTTACGCGGGACTCACAGGCTACACCTTC. The encoded protein is CASSYAGLTGYTF. V and J are TRBV6-5 and TRBJ1-2, with D maybe TRBD1 (5 bases). The CDR3 extends over 13 amino acids. V shed 2 bases and J shed 8 bases, with 12 bases lying between them. From germline, CDR1 is MNHEY and CDR2 SVGAGI.

In this sample, this clonotype turned up many times. The chain joins TRBV4-1 to TRBJ2-5; TRBD2 matches 7 bases. The CDR3 spans 15 residues. The germline V gene encodes CDR1 MGHRA and CDR2 YSYEKL. V was pared by 0 bases and J by 4 bases, with 5 bases of the junction left unmatched. The CDR3 sequence: CASSQEGGTPETQYF. CDR3 in DNA: TGCGCCAGCAGCCAAGAGGGAGGGACCCCAGAGACCCAGTACTTC.

This clonotype was observed a handful of times. V and J are TRBV7-2 and TRBJ2-1, with 10 bases lining up with TRBD2. The CDR3 is made up of 15 amino acids. In germline, CDR1 is SGHTA, CDR2 FQGNSA. J lost 10 bases, V lost 7 bases, and 13 bases had no gene match. For the CDR3, the DNA is TGTGCCAGCACAGGAGCGGGGGGGCCGGTTGGGGAGCAGTTCTTC. The encoded protein is CASTGAGGPVGEQFF.

Comment on this clonotype: A clone one base away is much larger, so this may be a read error. The chain uses TRBV28 and TRBJ2-7; perhaps TRBD1 as D (6 bases). Per germline, CDR1 MDHEN and CDR2 SYDVKM. CDR3 size: 13 residues. For the CDR3, the DNA is TGTACCAGCAGGGACACCTTAACCTACGAGCAGTACTTC. It encodes CTSRDTLTYEQYF.

The V and J genes are TRBV27 and TRBJ2-5; tentatively, D is TRBD2 (6 bases). Looked up from germline, CDR1 is MNHEY and CDR2 is SMNVEV (reference sequence). CDR3 size: 18 residues. V lost 5 bases and J lost 7, with 29 bases in between. The CDR3 DNA is TGTGCCAGCAGTCCCGGCCGCACCCCCTCGGGAATCGGGGGGACCCAGTACTTC. This codes for CASSPGRTPSGIGGTQYF.

This clonotype was picked up many times. This sequence joins TRBV27 and TRBJ2-7, with D tentatively TRBD1 (5 bases). The CDR3 consists of 14 residues. The V gene's germline CDR1 is MNHEY and CDR2 SMNVEV (reference sequence). V was pared by 5 bases and J by 3 bases, with 14 bases between. CDR3 amino acids: CASSPLTGLYEQYF. CDR3 DNA: TGTGCCAGCAGTCCACTAACAGGCCTCTACGAGCAGTACTTC.

This clonotype has only a few counts. V usage is TRBV6-2 or TRBV6-3 and J usage is TRBJ1-5, with D tentatively TRBD1 (5 bases). The length of the CDR3 is 18 residues. Germline loops: CDR1 MNHEY, CDR2 SVGEGT. V dropped 4 bases and J dropped 0 bases, with 19 bases sitting between them. The CDR3 DNA reads as TGTGCCAGCAGTTTCACGACAGCCATGGCGAATAGCAATCAGCCCCAGCATTTT. It yields the protein CASSFTTAMANSNQPQHF.